This TCR beta chain was found in a study of early T cells in non-severe SARS-CoV-2 infection. Across the study: Alpha and beta chains were unpaired, from unsorted whole-blood bulk RNA.

TCRdb reprocessed the 5' RACE reads with MiXCR, giving one entry per CDR3 protein. The profile shows tens of thousands of distinct CDR3 sequences, less than 6% of them singletons. This clonotype occurred many times. Unmatched junction bases numbered 6, after V lost 4 bases and J lost 9 bases. Germline V gives CDR1 SQVTM, CDR2 ANQGSEA. The CDR3 extends over 12 amino acids. Sequencing used whole blood, obtained at baseline. The genes are TRBV29-1 and TRBJ2-1, with 7 bases that match TRBD1. The clonotype comes from an adult who was a healthcare worker with PCR-confirmed SARS-CoV-2 infection or an uninfected control (not recorded which). CDR3 amino acids: CSVAQGPSEQFF. The CDR3 DNA reads as TGCAGCGTTGCACAGGGGCCCAGTGAGCAGTTCTTC.